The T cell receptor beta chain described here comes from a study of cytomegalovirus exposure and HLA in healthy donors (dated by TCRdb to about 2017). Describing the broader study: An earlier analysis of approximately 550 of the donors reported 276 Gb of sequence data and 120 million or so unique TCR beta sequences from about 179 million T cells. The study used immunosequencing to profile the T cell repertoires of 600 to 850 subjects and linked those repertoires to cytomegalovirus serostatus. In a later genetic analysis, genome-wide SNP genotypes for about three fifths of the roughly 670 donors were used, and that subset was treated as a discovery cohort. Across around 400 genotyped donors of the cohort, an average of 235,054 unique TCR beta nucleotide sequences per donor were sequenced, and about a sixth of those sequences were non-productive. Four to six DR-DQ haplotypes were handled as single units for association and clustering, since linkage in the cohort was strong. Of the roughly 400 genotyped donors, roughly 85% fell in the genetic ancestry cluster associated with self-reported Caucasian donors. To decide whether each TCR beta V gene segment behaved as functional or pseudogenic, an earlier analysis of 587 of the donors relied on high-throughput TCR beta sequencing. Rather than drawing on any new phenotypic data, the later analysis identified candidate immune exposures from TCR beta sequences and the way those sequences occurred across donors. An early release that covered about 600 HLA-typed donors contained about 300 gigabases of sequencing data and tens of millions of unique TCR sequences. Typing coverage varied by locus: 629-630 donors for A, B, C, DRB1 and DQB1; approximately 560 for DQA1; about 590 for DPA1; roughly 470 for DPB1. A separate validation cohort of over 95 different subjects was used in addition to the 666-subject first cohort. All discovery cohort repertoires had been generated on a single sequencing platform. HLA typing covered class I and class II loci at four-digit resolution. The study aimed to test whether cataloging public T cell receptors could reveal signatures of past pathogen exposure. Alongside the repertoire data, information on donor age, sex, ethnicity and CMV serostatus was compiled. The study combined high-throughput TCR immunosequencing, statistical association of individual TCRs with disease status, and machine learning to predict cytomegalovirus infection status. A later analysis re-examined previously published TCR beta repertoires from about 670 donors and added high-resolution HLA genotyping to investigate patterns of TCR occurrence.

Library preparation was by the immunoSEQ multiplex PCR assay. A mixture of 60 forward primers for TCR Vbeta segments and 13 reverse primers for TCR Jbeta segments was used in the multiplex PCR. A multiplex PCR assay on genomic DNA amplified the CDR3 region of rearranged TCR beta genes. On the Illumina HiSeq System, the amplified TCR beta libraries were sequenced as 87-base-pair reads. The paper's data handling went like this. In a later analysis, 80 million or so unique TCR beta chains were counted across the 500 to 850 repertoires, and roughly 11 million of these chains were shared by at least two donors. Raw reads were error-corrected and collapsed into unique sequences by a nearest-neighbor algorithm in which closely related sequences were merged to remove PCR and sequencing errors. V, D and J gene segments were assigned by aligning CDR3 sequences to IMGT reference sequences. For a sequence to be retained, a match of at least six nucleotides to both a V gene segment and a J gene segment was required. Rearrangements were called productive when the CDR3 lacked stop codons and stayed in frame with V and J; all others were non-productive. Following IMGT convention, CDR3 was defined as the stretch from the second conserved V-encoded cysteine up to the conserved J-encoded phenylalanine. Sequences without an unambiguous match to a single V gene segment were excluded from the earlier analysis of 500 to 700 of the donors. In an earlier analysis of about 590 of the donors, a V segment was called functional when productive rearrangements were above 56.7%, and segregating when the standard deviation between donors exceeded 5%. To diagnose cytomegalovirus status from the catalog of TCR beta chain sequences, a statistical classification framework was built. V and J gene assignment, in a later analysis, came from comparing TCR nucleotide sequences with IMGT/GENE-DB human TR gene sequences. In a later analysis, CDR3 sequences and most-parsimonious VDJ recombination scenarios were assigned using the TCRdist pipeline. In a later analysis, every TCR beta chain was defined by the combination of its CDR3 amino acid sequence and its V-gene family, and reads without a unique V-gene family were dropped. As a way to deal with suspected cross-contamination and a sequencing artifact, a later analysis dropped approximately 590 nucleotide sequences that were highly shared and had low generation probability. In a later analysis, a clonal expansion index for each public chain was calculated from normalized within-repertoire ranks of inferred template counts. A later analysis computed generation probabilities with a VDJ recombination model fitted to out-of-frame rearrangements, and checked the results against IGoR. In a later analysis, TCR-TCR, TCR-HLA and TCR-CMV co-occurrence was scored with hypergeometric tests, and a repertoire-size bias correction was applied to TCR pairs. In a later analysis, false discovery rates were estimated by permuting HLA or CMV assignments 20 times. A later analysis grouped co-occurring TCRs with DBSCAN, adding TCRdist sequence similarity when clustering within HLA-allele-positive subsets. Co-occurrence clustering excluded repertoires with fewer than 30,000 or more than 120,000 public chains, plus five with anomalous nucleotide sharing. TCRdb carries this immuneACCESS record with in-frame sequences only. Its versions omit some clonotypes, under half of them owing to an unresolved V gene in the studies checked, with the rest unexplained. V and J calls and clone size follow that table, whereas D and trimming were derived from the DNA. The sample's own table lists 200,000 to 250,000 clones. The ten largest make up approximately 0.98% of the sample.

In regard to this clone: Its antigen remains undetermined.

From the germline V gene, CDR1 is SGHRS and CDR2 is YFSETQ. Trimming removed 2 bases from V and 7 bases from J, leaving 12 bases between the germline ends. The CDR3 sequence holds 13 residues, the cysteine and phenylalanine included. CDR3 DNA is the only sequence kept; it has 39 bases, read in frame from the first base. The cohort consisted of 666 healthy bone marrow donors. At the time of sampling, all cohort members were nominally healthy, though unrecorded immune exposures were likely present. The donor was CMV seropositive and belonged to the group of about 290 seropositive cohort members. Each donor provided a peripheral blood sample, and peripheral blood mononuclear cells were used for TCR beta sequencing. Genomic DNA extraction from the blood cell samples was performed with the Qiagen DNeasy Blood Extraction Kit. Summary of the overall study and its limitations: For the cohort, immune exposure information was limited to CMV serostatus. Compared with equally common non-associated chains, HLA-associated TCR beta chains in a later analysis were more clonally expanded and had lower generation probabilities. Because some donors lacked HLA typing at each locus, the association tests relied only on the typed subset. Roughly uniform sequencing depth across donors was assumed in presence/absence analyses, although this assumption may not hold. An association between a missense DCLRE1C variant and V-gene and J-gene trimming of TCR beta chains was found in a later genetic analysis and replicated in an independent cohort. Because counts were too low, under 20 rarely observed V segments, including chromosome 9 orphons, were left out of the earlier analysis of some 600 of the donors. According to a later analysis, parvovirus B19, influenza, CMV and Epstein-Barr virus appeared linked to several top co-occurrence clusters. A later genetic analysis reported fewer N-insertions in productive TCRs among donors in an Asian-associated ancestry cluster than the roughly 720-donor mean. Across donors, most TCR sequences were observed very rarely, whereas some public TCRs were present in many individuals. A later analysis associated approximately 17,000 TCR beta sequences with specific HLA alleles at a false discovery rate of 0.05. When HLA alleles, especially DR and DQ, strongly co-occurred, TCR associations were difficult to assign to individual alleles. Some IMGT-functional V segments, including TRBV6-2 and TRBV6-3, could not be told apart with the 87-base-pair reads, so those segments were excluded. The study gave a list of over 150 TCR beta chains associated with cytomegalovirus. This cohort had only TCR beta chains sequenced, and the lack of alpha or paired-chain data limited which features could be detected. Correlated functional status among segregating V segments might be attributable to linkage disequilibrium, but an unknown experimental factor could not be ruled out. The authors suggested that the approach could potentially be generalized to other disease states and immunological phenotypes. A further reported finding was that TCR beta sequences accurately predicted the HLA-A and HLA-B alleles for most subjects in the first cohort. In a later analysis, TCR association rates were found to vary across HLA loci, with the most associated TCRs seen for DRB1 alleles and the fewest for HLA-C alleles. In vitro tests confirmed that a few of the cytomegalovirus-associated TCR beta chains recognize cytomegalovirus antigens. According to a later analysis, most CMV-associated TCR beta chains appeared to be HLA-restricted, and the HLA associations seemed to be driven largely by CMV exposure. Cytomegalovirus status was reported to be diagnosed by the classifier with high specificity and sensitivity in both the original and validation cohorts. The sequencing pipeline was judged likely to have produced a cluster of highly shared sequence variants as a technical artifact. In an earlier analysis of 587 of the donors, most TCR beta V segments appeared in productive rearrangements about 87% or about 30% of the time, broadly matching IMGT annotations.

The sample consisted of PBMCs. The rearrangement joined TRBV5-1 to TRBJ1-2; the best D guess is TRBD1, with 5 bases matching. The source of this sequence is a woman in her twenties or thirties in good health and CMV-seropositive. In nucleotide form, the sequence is TGCGCCAGCAGCTTAGTCAGGGTGGGTGGCTACACCTTC. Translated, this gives CASSLVRVGGYTF. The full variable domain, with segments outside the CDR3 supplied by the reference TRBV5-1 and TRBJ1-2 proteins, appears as KAGVTQTPRYLIKTRGQQVTLSCSPISGHRSVSWYQQTPGQGLQFLFEYFSETQRNKGNFPGRFSGRQFSNSRSEMNVSTLELGDSALYLCASSLVRVGGYTFGSGTRLTVV.